This T cell receptor beta chain was identified in a study of blood T cell repertoires in COVID-19. In the study overall: Samples representing acute and convalescent COVID-19 were sourced from the United States, Italy and Spain.

The CDR3 sequence is 16 residues long. CDR1 and CDR2 (germline): LNHDA, SQIVND (reference sequence). Trimming took 5 bases from V and 2 from J; bases not matched to a gene: 11. Per the study methods: Scientists estimated how many nucleated cells there were by amplifying reference gene primers. Some clones are missing from TCRdb's copy, which holds only in-frame ones; the method was immunoSEQ multiplex PCR. V and J calls and clone size follow that table, whereas D and trimming were derived from the DNA. The table lists hundreds of thousands of clones, 75% to 90% of them singletons. Material: peripheral blood. The chain couples TRBV19 to TRBJ2-7; 8 positions match TRBD2. This receptor was taken from a man between 18 and 35 years old with COVID-19, enrolled during active disease. The DNA for the CDR3 is TGTGCCAGTAGTGTTACCTCCGGGACTAGTACCTACGAGCAGTACTTC. Translated: CASSVTSGTSTYEQYF.